This TCR beta chain originates from a study of OX40 agonist ivuxolimab in advanced cancers. Overall study: Earlier anti-PD-1, anti-PD-L1 or anti-CTLA-4 therapy was permitted; roughly 37% had received some.

Cycle 7 day 1, cycle 4 day 1, and baseline were the timepoints at which blood was sampled. This table comes from immunoSEQ multiplex PCR, and its TCRdb copy is limited to in-frame clones, with some not included. The repertoire holds some 81,000 clones, with approximately 86% as singletons. The germline gives CDR1 DFQATT, CDR2 SNEGSKA (reference sequence). The germline V and J ends were trimmed by 5 bases and 7 bases, with 8 bases remaining between them. The CDR3 runs to 11 residues. This TCR derives from an adult with an advanced solid tumor such as melanoma, head and neck, liver or kidney cancer. The gene calls are TRBV20-1 and TRBJ2-2; D is perhaps TRBD2 (5 bases). The source material was CD4+ or CD8+ T cells sorted from blood, sampled in a trial of the OX40 agonist ivuxolimab. The CDR3 DNA is TGCAGTGCTGGAGGAGGCGGGGAGCTGTTTTTT. Its protein product is CSAGGGGELFF.